What follows describes a single T cell receptor beta chain. It lacks a known antigen. Library prep was done by the immunoSEQ multiplex PCR assay. For the multiplex PCR, a mixture combining 60 forward primers for TCR Vbeta segments and 13 reverse primers for TCR Jbeta segments was used. The CDR3 region of rearranged TCR beta genes was amplified from genomic DNA by a multiplex PCR assay. Amplified TCR beta libraries were sequenced as 87-base-pair reads on the Illumina HiSeq System. In the paper's pipeline: Across the roughly 600 repertoires, a later analysis counted about 81 million unique TCR beta chains, roughly 11 million of which were shared by at least two donors. A nearest-neighbor algorithm error-corrected the raw reads and collapsed the reads into unique sequences, merging closely related sequences to remove PCR and sequencing errors. To assign V, D and J gene segments, CDR3 sequences were aligned to IMGT reference sequences. For a sequence to be retained, at least a six-nucleotide match to both a V gene segment and a J gene segment was required. A rearrangement was called productive if the CDR3 had no stop codons and remained in frame with V and J, and every other rearrangement was called non-productive. CDR3 was defined by IMGT convention, running from the second conserved V-encoded cysteine to the conserved J-encoded phenylalanine. The earlier analysis of about 590 of the donors excluded sequences that lacked an unambiguous match to a single V gene segment. In an earlier analysis of more than 500 of the donors, a V segment was called functional when productive rearrangements were above 56.7%, and segregating when the standard deviation between donors exceeded 5%. To diagnose cytomegalovirus status from the catalog of TCR beta chain sequences, a statistical classification framework was built. In a later analysis, TCR nucleotide sequences were compared against IMGT/GENE-DB human TR gene sequences so that V and J genes could be assigned. In a later analysis, CDR3 sequences and most-parsimonious VDJ recombination scenarios were assigned using the TCRdist pipeline. In a later analysis, each TCR beta chain was defined by its CDR3 amino acid sequence together with its V-gene family, and reads without a unique V-gene family were excluded. To address suspected cross-contamination and a sequencing artifact, a later analysis removed approximately 600 highly shared, low-generation-probability nucleotide sequences. For each public chain, a later analysis derived a clonal expansion index from normalized ranks of inferred template counts within each repertoire. In a later analysis, generation probabilities were computed with a VDJ recombination model fitted to out-of-frame rearrangements, and the resulting probabilities were checked against IGoR. In a later analysis, hypergeometric tests were used to score TCR-TCR, TCR-HLA and TCR-CMV co-occurrence, with a repertoire-size bias correction applied to TCR pairs. A later analysis estimated false discovery rates by permuting HLA or CMV assignments 20 times. In a later analysis, co-occurring TCRs were grouped using DBSCAN, and TCRdist sequence similarity was added for clustering within HLA-allele-positive subsets. Co-occurrence clustering excluded repertoires with fewer than 30,000 or more than 120,000 public chains, plus five with anomalous nucleotide sharing. TCRdb took over this immuneACCESS table, retaining in-frame rearrangements with V and J assigned. Such tables are incomplete; in checked studies, under half of the missing clones stem from an unresolved V gene, and the remainder is unexplained. That table gives V, J and clone size, and the DNA gave D and trimming. The sample's own table lists tens of thousands of clones. The ten largest make up around 16% of the sample.

This entry belongs to a study of cytomegalovirus exposure and HLA in healthy donors (dated 2017 in TCRdb). General notes on the study: According to an earlier analysis of a few hundred of the donors, about 179 million T cells yielded approximately 120 million unique TCR beta sequences and approximately 300 Gb of sequence data. Among a few hundred genotyped donors of the cohort, an average of about 240,000 unique TCR beta nucleotide sequences were sequenced per donor, roughly 18% of them non-productive. In a later genetic analysis, genome-wide SNP genotypes for about 65% of the roughly 700 donors were used, and that subset was treated as a discovery cohort. The aim of the study was to test whether cataloging public T cell receptors could identify signatures of past pathogen exposure. In addition to the first cohort of approximately 650 subjects, a separate validation cohort of 130 or so different subjects was used. Using immunosequencing, the study profiled T cell repertoires from about 610 subjects and related those repertoires to cytomegalovirus serostatus. A handful of DR-DQ haplotypes were treated as single units for association and clustering because of strong linkage in the cohort. Every repertoire in the discovery cohort had been generated on one and the same sequencing platform. To study patterns of TCR occurrence, a later analysis re-analyzed previously published TCR beta repertoires from several hundred donors and added high-resolution HLA genotyping. The number of typed donors differed by locus: about 620-640 for A, B, C, DRB1 and DQB1; approximately 520 for DQA1; 606 for DPA1; and some 430 for DPB1. HLA typing included class I and class II loci at four-digit resolution. Around 300 gigabases of sequencing data and tens of millions of unique TCR sequences were included in an early release covering about 600 HLA-typed donors. The genetic ancestry cluster associated with self-reported Caucasian donors included about 84% of the approximately 430 genotyped donors. Alongside the repertoire data, information on donor age, sex, ethnicity and CMV serostatus was compiled. High-throughput TCR immunosequencing, statistical association of individual TCRs with disease status, and machine learning were combined to predict cytomegalovirus infection status. Rather than using new phenotypic data, the later analysis identified candidate immune exposures from TCR beta sequences and from how often those sequences occurred across donors. To decide whether each TCR beta V gene segment behaved as functional or pseudogenic, an earlier analysis of some 600 of the donors relied on high-throughput TCR beta sequencing.

Relative to germline, V is missing 7 bases and J is missing 5 bases, with 8 bases of the junction outside any gene match. The germline V gene specifies SQVTM as CDR1 and ANQGSEA as CDR2. The CDR3 runs 13 residues from the cysteine to the phenylalanine. The only DNA kept is the CDR3, 39 bases in frame from the first base. On the study overall, not on this receptor specifically: Across donors, most TCR sequences were observed very rarely, whereas some public TCRs were present in many individuals. In both the original and validation cohorts, the classifier was reported to diagnose cytomegalovirus status with high specificity and sensitivity. Linkage disequilibrium might explain the correlated functional status among segregating V segments, but an unknown experimental factor could not be ruled out. Several of the top co-occurrence clusters appeared to be linked to parvovirus B19, influenza, CMV and Epstein-Barr virus, according to a later analysis. Because the 87-base-pair reads could not distinguish some IMGT-functional V segments, including TRBV6-2 and TRBV6-3, those segments were excluded. In an earlier analysis of approximately 590 of the donors, most TCR beta V segments appeared in productive rearrangements about 90% or about 30% of the time, broadly matching IMGT annotations. Immune exposure information for the cohort was limited to CMV serostatus. In the study, around 160 TCR beta chains were listed as associated with cytomegalovirus. When HLA alleles, especially DR and DQ, strongly co-occurred, TCR associations were difficult to assign to individual alleles. Roughly uniform sequencing depth across donors was assumed in presence/absence analyses, although this assumption may not hold. It was suggested by the authors that the approach could potentially be generalized to other disease states and immunological phenotypes. In vitro tests confirmed that a few of the cytomegalovirus-associated TCR beta chains recognize cytomegalovirus antigens. Compared with the approximately 710-donor mean, donors in an Asian-associated ancestry cluster had fewer N-insertions in productive TCRs, according to a later genetic analysis. A later genetic analysis associated a missense DCLRE1C variant with V-gene and J-gene trimming of TCR beta chains, and an independent cohort replicated the association. A later analysis associated about 17,000 TCR beta sequences with specific HLA alleles at a false discovery rate of 0.05. Most CMV-associated TCR beta chains appeared to be HLA-restricted in a later analysis, and the HLA associations seemed to be driven largely by CMV exposure. In a later analysis, the rate of TCR association differed among HLA loci, with DRB1 alleles having the most associated TCRs and HLA-C alleles having the fewest. Because HLA typing was missing for some donors at each locus, association tests included only the typed subset. The cohort was sequenced for TCR beta chains only, and without alpha or paired-chain data the features that could be detected were limited. Because counts were too low, roughly 16 rarely observed V segments, including chromosome 9 orphons, were excluded from the earlier analysis of 500 to 700 of the donors. The sequencing pipeline was judged likely to have produced a cluster of highly shared sequence variants as a technical artifact. A further reported finding was that TCR beta sequences accurately predicted the HLA-A and HLA-B alleles for most subjects in the first cohort. In a later analysis, HLA-associated TCR beta chains showed more clonal expansion and lower generation probabilities than non-associated chains that were equally common.

The cohort comprised around 690 healthy bone marrow donors. At the time of sampling, all cohort members were nominally healthy, though unrecorded immune exposures were likely present. The donor tested CMV seronegative, placing the donor among the 350 or so seronegative members of the cohort. Each donor provided a peripheral blood sample, and peripheral blood mononuclear cells were used for TCR beta sequencing. Genomic DNA was extracted from the blood cell samples with the Qiagen DNeasy Blood Extraction Kit. This clonotype originated in a male donor in good health and CMV-seronegative. The rearranged chain carries TRBV29-1 and TRBJ1-1, with 9 bases aligning to TRBD1. Sequenced input: PBMCs. The DNA reads as follows: TGCAGCGCATCTGACAGGGGGAGTACTGAAGCTTTCTTT. This yields the protein CSASDRGSTEAFF.